This T cell receptor (beta chain) was documented in a study of cytomegalovirus exposure and HLA in healthy donors. Study-level results: Productive status was seen about 87% or about 30% of the time for most TCR beta V segments in an earlier analysis. Donors were assumed by presence/absence analyses to have roughly uniform sequencing depth. As a later analysis showed, a missense DCLRE1C variant was linked to trimming of TCR beta V- and J-genes.

Participants comprised healthy donors of bone marrow. The PCR used 60 Vbeta and 13 Jbeta primers. Method: immunoSEQ multiplex PCR; TCRdb's copy keeps in-frame clones and lacks some. The sample includes tens of thousands of clones, approximately 84% of them seen just once. This clone was counted between two and nine times. Its specificity is not known. This CDR3 region has 16 residues. Germline CDR1 is SEHNR and CDR2 is FQNEAQ (reference sequence). Trimming at V came to 5 bases and at J to 0 bases, leaving 9 bases not matched to a gene. This chain joins TRBV7-9 and TRBJ1-2; 7 bases are shared with TRBD1. The sequence was collected from a man aged 45-65 years in good health and CMV-seronegative. Sequenced material: PBMCs. CDR3 DNA: TGTGCCAGCAGCCCCTATCGGGACAGATCTAACTATGGCTACACCTTC. Translation gives CASSPYRDRSNYGYTF.